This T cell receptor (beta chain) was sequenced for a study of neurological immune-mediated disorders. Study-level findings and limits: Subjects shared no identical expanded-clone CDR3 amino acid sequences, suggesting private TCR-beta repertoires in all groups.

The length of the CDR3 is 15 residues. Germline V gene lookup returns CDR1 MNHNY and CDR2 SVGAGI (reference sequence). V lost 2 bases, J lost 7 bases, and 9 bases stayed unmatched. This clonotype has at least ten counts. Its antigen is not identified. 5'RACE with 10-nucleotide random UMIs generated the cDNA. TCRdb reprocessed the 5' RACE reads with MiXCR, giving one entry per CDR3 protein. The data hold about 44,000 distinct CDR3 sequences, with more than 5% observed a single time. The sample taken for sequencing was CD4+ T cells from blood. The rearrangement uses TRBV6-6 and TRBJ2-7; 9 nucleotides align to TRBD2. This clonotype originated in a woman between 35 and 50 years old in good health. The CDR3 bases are TGTGCCAGCAGTTACGTAGCGGGAGTAACTGGTGAGCAGTACTTC. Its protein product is CASSYVAGVTGEQYF.